This T cell receptor (beta chain) came from a study of identifying expanded T cells in peripheral blood. CDR3 size: 14 residues. V shed 0 bases and J shed 6 bases, with 8 bases lying between them. Germline CDR1 reads SEHNR; CDR2 reads FQNEAQ (reference sequence). Repertoires were generated with immunoSEQ multiplex PCR, while TCRdb's copy carries only in-frame clones and drops some. The sample yields 75,000 to 90,000 clones, 80% to 90% seen once. The sequence came from a person aged 18 to 70 in good health. The sequenced material came from blood. V and J are TRBV7-9 and TRBJ2-2; tentatively, D is TRBD1 (6 bases). The CDR3: CASSLAGTPGELFF. The CDR3 DNA sequence: TGTGCCAGCAGCTTAGCGGGGACACCCGGGGAGCTGTTTTTT.